The 30 T cell receptor beta chains below come from one sample, sequenced in a study of blood T cell repertoires in COVID-19. The data were produced by immunoSEQ multiplex PCR, yet TCRdb's version contains in-frame clones alone and is incomplete. In the table there are about 170,000 clones, 92% of which are singletons. Sequenced material: peripheral blood. The receptor source for this set is a man aged 25-45 years with COVID-19, enrolled during active disease.

This CDR3 is CARIAGSTDTQYF. The CDR3 nucleotides are TGTGCTAGAATAGCGGGAAGCACAGATACGCAGTATTTT. The genes are TRBV12-5 and TRBJ2-3, with 8 bases fitting TRBD2. This CDR3 contains 13 residues. Per germline, CDR1 LGHNT and CDR2 FRNRAP. Germline trimming cut 9 bases from V and 0 bases from J; bases unmatched to any gene: 2.

The rearrangement links TRBV27 to TRBJ2-1; maybe TRBD2 (6 bases). The V end was cut by 5 bases, the J end by 3 bases, with 17 bases between. Germline assignment: CDR1 MNHEY and CDR2 SMNVEV (reference sequence). There are 16 residues in the CDR3. CDR3 bases: TGTGCCAGCAGTACAACCTGGGCTAGCGTCTACAATGAGCAGTTCTTC. Amino acid sequence: CASSTTWASVYNEQFF.

This rearrangement joins TRBV29-1 to TRBJ1-1; D possibly corresponds to TRBD1 (5 bases). The CDR3 contains 12 residues. From germline, CDR1 is SQVTM and CDR2 ANQGSEA. Trimming took 7 bases from V and 6 from J, leaving 15 bases between them. The CDR3 sequence: CSGGVRAAEAFF. In DNA, the CDR3 is TGCAGCGGGGGGGTCAGGGCCGCTGAAGCTTTCTTT.

This chain links TRBV28 with TRBJ1-2; 9 bases agree with TRBD1. Losses at the gene ends were 5 bases for V and 2 bases for J; bases not matched to a gene: 6. Germline CDR1 is MDHEN and CDR2 is SYDVKM. This CDR3 region has 15 residues. CDR3 sequence reads: CASSPSTGGNYGYTF. For the CDR3, the DNA is TGTGCCAGCAGTCCTTCGACAGGGGGGAACTATGGCTACACCTTC.

The V and J genes are TRBV18 and TRBJ2-4; 10 bases align to TRBD1. V trimming: 4 bases; J trimming: 3 bases; junction bases outside the gene matches: 12. CDR3 length equals 18 residues. The germline gives CDR1 KGHSH, CDR2 LQKENI. The CDR3 here is CASSLGSGTGDGKNIQYF. Written as DNA, the CDR3 is TGTGCCAGCTCACTTGGTTCCGGGACAGGGGACGGCAAAAACATTCAGTACTTC. The whole variable domain, remainder taken from reference TRBV18 and TRBJ2-4, is NAGVMQNPRHLVRRRGQEARLRCSPMKGHSHVYWYRQLPEEGLKFMVYLQKENIIDESGMPKERFSAEFPKEGPSILRIQQVVRGDSAAYFCASSLGSGTGDGKNIQYFGAGTRLSVL.

The rearrangement uses TRBV28 and TRBJ2-4; a possible D gene is TRBD2 (5 bases). CDR3 size: 18 residues. V lost 3 bases and J 0 bases, leaving 18 bases between the germline ends. Germline V CDR1 and CDR2: MDHEN, SYDVKM. The CDR3 coding sequence is TGTGCCAGCAGTTTTAATCTTGCGAACGGACTAGCCAAAAACATTCAGTACTTC. Its translation is CASSFNLANGLAKNIQYF.

This chain uses TRBV7-9 with TRBJ1-3; 9 bases agree with TRBD1. After removal of 5 bases from V and 8 bases from J, the junction contained 7 bases not matched to a gene. Germline lookup yields CDR1 SEHNR and CDR2 FQNEAQ (reference sequence). The CDR3 covers 14 residues. The CDR3 DNA is TGTGCCAGCAGCCTGGGACAGGGAATTGACACCATATATTTT. Amino acids: CASSLGQGIDTIYF.

The chain has TRBV3-1 (or the pseudogene TRBV3-2) and TRBJ1-2; TRBD1 might be the D (5 bases). The ends were cut back, 0 bases at V and 7 bases at J, with 12 bases in the middle. The CDR3 is made up of 14 amino acids. Germline V gene sequence: CDR1 LGHDT, CDR2 YNNKEL (reference sequence). This CDR3 is CASSQDDRQTGYTF. CDR3 DNA sequence: TGTGCCAGCAGCCAAGACGACAGACAAACTGGCTACACCTTC.

The chain joins TRBV7-2 to TRBJ1-1; 7 nucleotides line up with TRBD1. This CDR3 has 16 amino acids. V lost 3 bases to trimming and J lost 3 bases; unmatched junction nucleotides: 10. The germline V gene has CDR1 SGHTA and CDR2 FQGNSA. In DNA form, the CDR3 reads TGTGCCAGCAGCTTGGCTACCACAGGGGTGGACACTGAAGCTTTCTTT. It yields the protein CASSLATTGVDTEAFF.

This clone was seen only once. J is TRBJ1-2 and V is TRBV2; no definite D call. Per the germline V gene, CDR1 is SNHLY and CDR2 is FYNNEI. Trimming stripped 6 bases from V and 0 bases from J, with 2 bases between. The CDR3 contains 11 residues. The CDR3 sequence: CASSTNYGYTF. As DNA, the CDR3 is TGTGCCAGCAGCACTAACTATGGCTACACCTTC.

This sequence joins TRBV4-1 and TRBJ2-1; 15 bases match TRBD2. The CDR3 has 17 amino acids. Germline V gene lookup returns CDR1 MGHRA and CDR2 YSYEKL. The ends lost 3 bases at V and 7 bases at J; junction bases unmatched: 7. The CDR3 protein is CASSHGLAGGPWNEQFF. CDR3 nucleotide sequence: TGCGCCAGCAGCCACGGACTAGCGGGAGGGCCTTGGAATGAGCAGTTCTTC.

V usage is TRBV3-1 (or the pseudogene TRBV3-2) and J usage is TRBJ2-7, with TRBD1 matching over 10 bases. The CDR3 runs 13 residues. Germline trimming cut 10 bases from V and 5 bases from J; bases unmatched to any gene: 8. Germline V CDR1 and CDR2: LGHDT, YNNKEL (reference sequence). CDR3 sequence: CATGQGMVNEQYF. Here the CDR3 DNA reads TGTGCCACGGGACAGGGGATGGTCAACGAGCAGTACTTC.

The J gene is TRBJ1-5, the V gene TRBV7-2; 7 positions match TRBD1. This CDR3 region has 16 residues. The V gene's germline CDR1 is SGHTA and CDR2 FQGNSA. Trimming at V came to 5 bases and at J to 0 bases, leaving 7 bases not matched to a gene. The CDR3 DNA reads as TGTGCCAGCAGCCCCGGGACAGCGTATAGCAATCAGCCCCAGCATTTT. It specifies CASSPGTAYSNQPQHF.

The genes are TRBV5-1 and TRBJ1-4; 8 bases map to TRBD1. CDR1 and CDR2 from the germline V gene are SGHRS and YFSETQ. The junction had 1 base not matched to a gene; V was cut back by 3 bases and J by 0 bases. The CDR3 loop spans 15 amino acids. For the CDR3, the DNA is TGCGCCAGCAGCTCGACAGGGGCAACTAATGAAAAACTGTTTTTT. Translation: CASSSTGATNEKLFF.

V is TRBV11-2 and J is TRBJ1-4; 9 nucleotides match TRBD1. This CDR3 has 15 residues. Trimming cost V 2 bases and J 7 bases; bases outside gene matches: 5. CDR1 SGHAT and CDR2 FQNNGV come from the germline V gene. The CDR3 bases are TGTGCCAGCAGCTTAATCTTGGACAGGGGTGAAAAACTGTTTTTT. It is translated as CASSLILDRGEKLFF.

The table lists this clone with a count of one. V is TRBV7-3 and J is TRBJ2-3, with D possibly matching TRBD1 (5 bases). This CDR3 contains 15 residues. The V and J ends lost 2 bases and 3 bases respectively, with 12 bases between them. Germline V gene lookup returns CDR1 SGHTA and CDR2 FQGTGA. The CDR3 DNA is TGTGCCAGCAGCTTACAGGGTCCGGGTACAGATACGCAGTATTTT. Its protein product is CASSLQGPGTDTQYF.

The gene calls are TRBV19 and TRBJ2-1; a weak D match, TRBD1 (6 bases). This CDR3 has 13 amino acids. The V gene's germline CDR1 is LNHDA and CDR2 SQIVND (reference sequence). V was shortened by 7 bases and J by 3 bases, with 10 bases between the two germline ends. The CDR3 bases are TGTGCCAGTACCATGGACAGCTACAATGAGCAGTTCTTC. Translated, it gives CASTMDSYNEQFF.

The V and J genes are TRBV19 and TRBJ1-2; D unresolved. The germline V gene has CDR1 LNHDA and CDR2 SQIVND (reference sequence). V lost 6 bases to trimming and J lost 8 bases, with 10 bases between them. This CDR3 has 11 residues. This CDR3 reads CASRLETGYTF. In DNA form, the CDR3 reads TGTGCCAGTAGACTAGAGACAGGCTACACCTTC.

The chain combines TRBV10-3 with TRBJ2-1; no clear D gene. CDR1 and CDR2 (germline): ENHRY, SYGVKD. V was cut by 6 bases and J by 6 bases, with 6 bases left in between. The CDR3 loop spans 11 amino acids. The CDR3 sequence: CAISPGNEQFF. The CDR3 nucleotides are TGTGCCATCAGCCCCGGCAATGAGCAGTTCTTC.

The chain links TRBV6-5 to TRBJ1-4; D unclear. CDR3 size: 15 residues. The V gene lost 6 bases and the J gene lost 4 bases, with 15 bases spanning the gap. Germline CDR1 MNHEY, CDR2 SVGAGI. The CDR3 region is CASRISTLYNEKLFF. CDR3 DNA: TGTGCCAGCAGAATAAGCACGCTCTATAATGAAAAACTGTTTTTT.

The chain links TRBV6-5 to TRBJ1-2; D unresolved. The CDR3 runs 15 residues. CDR1 and CDR2 (germline): MNHEY, SVGAGI. V lost 7 bases, J lost 5 bases, and 20 bases lay in between. CDR3 residues: CASTRAPSPSYGYTF. Written as DNA, the CDR3 is TGTGCCAGCACCCGGGCCCCTAGCCCCTCGTATGGCTACACCTTC.

The gene calls are TRBV7-8 and TRBJ1-2; D gene ambiguous. The CDR3 loop spans 15 amino acids. CDR1 SGHVS and CDR2 FQNEAQ come from the germline V gene. V was clipped by 1 base and J by 3 bases, with 12 bases between them. CDR3 sequence (DNA): TGTGCCAGCAGCTTAGACGGCGGGAGGGACTATGGCTACACCTTC. Translation: CASSLDGGRDYGYTF.

The chain recombines TRBV28 with TRBJ2-5; possibly TRBD2 for D (6 bases). The CDR3 runs to 15 residues. V was pared by 7 bases and J by 4 bases, with 19 bases between. Germline V gives CDR1 MDHEN, CDR2 SYDVKM. CDR3 region: CASIPGVGWRETQYF. The CDR3 coding sequence is TGTGCCAGCATTCCGGGAGTAGGATGGCGAGAGACCCAGTACTTC.

CDR3 residues: CASSEFRTSGSSDTQYF. The CDR3 nucleotides are TGTGCCAGCAGTGAGTTCCGGACTAGCGGGAGTTCAGATACGCAGTATTTT. The gene calls are TRBV6-1 and TRBJ2-3, with 13 bases fitting TRBD2. Germline CDR1 MNHNS, CDR2 SASEGT. The J segment lost 4 bases and the V segment lost 3 bases, leaving 7 bases of the junction unmatched. The CDR3 contains 17 residues.

The J gene is TRBJ2-7, the V gene TRBV27, with 9 bases that match TRBD2. The CDR3 has 14 residues. V was clipped by 5 bases and J by 6 bases; unmatched bases: 8. Germline V gene lookup returns CDR1 MNHEY and CDR2 SMNVEV (reference sequence). CDR3 sequence reads: CASSTLAGSSEQYF. The CDR3 DNA sequence: TGTGCCAGCAGTACTCTAGCGGGATCCAGCGAGCAGTACTTC.

J is TRBJ1-5 and V is TRBV9; D not resolved. The CDR3 is 14 residues long. Germline V lookup: CDR1 SGDLS, CDR2 YYNGEE. Trimming removed 5 bases at V and 2 bases at J, with 11 bases between. CDR3: CASSYSGGNQPQHF. The DNA of the CDR3 is TGTGCCAGCAGTTACAGCGGGGGCAATCAGCCCCAGCATTTT.

This chain links TRBV19 with TRBJ1-1; 9 positions match TRBD1. Germline assignment: CDR1 LNHDA and CDR2 SQIVND (reference sequence). The V and J ends lost 9 bases and 4 bases, in that order; junction bases with no gene match: 6. The CDR3 runs 13 residues. CDR3 coding DNA: TGTGCCAGCCAAACAGGGGGCATCACTGAAGCTTTCTTT. Encoded protein: CASQTGGITEAFF.

The chain uses TRBV6-6 and TRBJ2-5; 12 nucleotides match TRBD2. This CDR3 comprises 15 residues. CDR1 MNHNY and CDR2 SVGAGI come from the germline V gene (reference sequence). V lost 7 bases, J lost 5 bases, and 8 bases stayed unmatched. CDR3 sequence reads: CASNPGLAGRETQYF. DNA of the CDR3: TGTGCCAGCAATCCTGGACTAGCGGGACGGGAGACCCAGTACTTC.

V and J are TRBV28 and TRBJ1-5; 7 bases agree with TRBD1. Germline CDR1 and CDR2: MDHEN and SYDVKM. Trimming cost V 2 bases and J 3 bases; bases outside gene matches: 10. The CDR3 is 17 residues long. CDR3 residues: CASSLGTGEFFNQPQHF. The DNA for the CDR3 is TGTGCCAGCAGTTTAGGAACAGGGGAATTCTTCAATCAGCCCCAGCATTTT.

The chain combines TRBV2 with TRBJ1-2, with a possible D match to TRBD1 (5 bases). The V end was cut by 1 base, the J end by 1 base, with 10 bases between. Germline V CDR1 and CDR2: SNHLY, FYNNEI. The CDR3 sequence is 15 residues long. The CDR3 loop reads CASSEVQDLNYGYTF. CDR3 sequence (DNA): TGTGCCAGCAGTGAAGTACAGGACCTTAACTATGGCTACACCTTC.